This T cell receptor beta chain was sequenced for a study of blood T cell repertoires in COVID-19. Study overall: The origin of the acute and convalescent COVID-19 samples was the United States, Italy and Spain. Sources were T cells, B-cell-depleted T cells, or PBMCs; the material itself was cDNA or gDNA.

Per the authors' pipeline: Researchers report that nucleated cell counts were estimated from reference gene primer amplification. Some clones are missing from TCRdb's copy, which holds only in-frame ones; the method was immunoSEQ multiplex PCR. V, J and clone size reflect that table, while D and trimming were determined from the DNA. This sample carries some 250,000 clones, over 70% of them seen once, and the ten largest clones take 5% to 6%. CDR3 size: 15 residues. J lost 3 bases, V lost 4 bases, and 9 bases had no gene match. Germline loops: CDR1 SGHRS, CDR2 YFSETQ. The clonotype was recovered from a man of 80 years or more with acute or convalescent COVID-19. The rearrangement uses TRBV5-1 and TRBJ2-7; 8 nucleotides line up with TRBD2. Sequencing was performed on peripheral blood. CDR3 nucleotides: TGCGCCAGCAGCGACGGGACTAGTCCCGTCTACGAGCAGTACTTC. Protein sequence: CASSDGTSPVYEQYF.